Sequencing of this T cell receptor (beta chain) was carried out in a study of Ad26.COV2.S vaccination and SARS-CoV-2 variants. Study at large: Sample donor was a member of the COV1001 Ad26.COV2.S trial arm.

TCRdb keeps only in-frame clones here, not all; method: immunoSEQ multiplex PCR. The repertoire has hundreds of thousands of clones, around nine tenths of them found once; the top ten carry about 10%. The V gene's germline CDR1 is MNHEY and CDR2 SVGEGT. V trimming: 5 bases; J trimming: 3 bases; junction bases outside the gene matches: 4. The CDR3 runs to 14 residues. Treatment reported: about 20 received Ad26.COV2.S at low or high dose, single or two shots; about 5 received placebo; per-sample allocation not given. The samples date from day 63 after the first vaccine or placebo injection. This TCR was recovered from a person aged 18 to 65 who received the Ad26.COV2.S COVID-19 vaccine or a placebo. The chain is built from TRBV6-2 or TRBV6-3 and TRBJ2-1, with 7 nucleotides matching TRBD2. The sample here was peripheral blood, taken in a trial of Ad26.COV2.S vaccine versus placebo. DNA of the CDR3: TGTGCCAGCAGTGGACTAGTCCACTACAATGAGCAGTTCTTC. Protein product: CASSGLVHYNEQFF.